The following is a T cell receptor (beta chain) sequence with its context. Recruitment covered about 26 US areas and drew participants whose ages spanned roughly 18 to 100 years. Among Cohort 3 donors, those recovered had two negative PCRs, clearance, or symptom resolution. Trimming pared 4 bases from V and 13 bases from J, leaving 20 bases between. Germline V gives CDR1 SGHNT, CDR2 YYREEE (reference sequence). This CDR3 spans 13 amino acids. The data stem from a study of blood T cell repertoires in COVID-19. Whole-study context: T cells, B-cell-depleted T cells, or PBMCs supplied cDNA or gDNA.

As processed by the authors: Reference gene primer amplification in the assay estimated nucleated cell counts. Generated by immunoSEQ multiplex PCR, the TCRdb table keeps only in-frame clones and is missing some. D and trimming were read from the DNA, whereas the V and J calls and clone size are those reported in that table. The sample holds 150,000 to 200,000 clones, 80% seen once. The sequencing input was PBMCs or T cells enriched from blood (not recorded which). The source of this sequence is a man aged 35-49 years who had recovered from COVID-19. This chain uses TRBV5-4 with TRBJ1-2, with D possibly matching TRBD1 (6 bases). The CDR3 nucleotides read TGTGCCAGCAGCCCACCGACAGGACTTGGAGGCACCTTC. This encodes CASSPPTGLGGTF.